Presented here are 5 T cell receptor beta chains from one specimen sequenced in a study of blood T cell repertoires in COVID-19. Method: immunoSEQ multiplex PCR; TCRdb's copy keeps in-frame clones and lacks some. In the table there are 250,000 to 300,000 clones, approximately 88% of which are singletons. Input material: peripheral blood. These receptors were obtained from a woman aged 70-85 years with COVID-19, enrolled during active disease.

V usage is TRBV9 and J usage is TRBJ2-6; TRBD1 aligns across 12 bases. This CDR3 is built from 17 residues. The V gene end was trimmed by 8 bases and the J gene end by 3 bases; junction bases not matched to a gene: 9. CDR1 is SGDLS and CDR2 is YYNGEE in the germline V gene. The CDR3 loop reads CASGPGQGAGGANVLTF. For the CDR3, the DNA is TGTGCCAGTGGGCCGGGACAGGGGGCTGGTGGGGCCAACGTCCTGACTTTC.

The V and J genes are TRBV6-2 or TRBV6-3 and TRBJ1-2; TRBD1 is a possible D gene (6 bases). CDR1 and CDR2 from the germline V gene are MNHEY and SVGEGT. CDR3 length equals 15 residues. Trimming removed 0 bases at V and 3 bases at J, with 11 bases between. The CDR3 reads CASSYSRAGDYGYTF. CDR3 in DNA: TGTGCCAGCAGTTACTCGAGAGCAGGGGACTATGGCTACACCTTC.

V usage is TRBV7-6 and J usage is TRBJ2-1; 10 bases match TRBD2. CDR1 and CDR2 (germline): SGHVS, FNYEAQ. The CDR3 is made up of 15 amino acids. After removal of 5 bases from V and 7 bases from J, the junction contained 8 bases not matched to a gene. CDR3: CASSLLTSGWNEQFF. CDR3 nucleotide sequence: TGTGCCAGCAGCCTCTTGACTAGCGGGTGGAATGAGCAGTTCTTC.

The chain recombines TRBV18 with TRBJ2-3, with 7 bases fitting TRBD1. The CDR3 runs 15 residues. Germline-derived CDR1 and CDR2 are KGHSH and LQKENI. The J segment lost 3 bases and the V segment lost 3 bases, leaving 6 bases of the junction unmatched. The CDR3 nucleotides read TGTGCCAGCTCACCCACAGGGGTCAAAACAGATACGCAGTATTTT. Residues: CASSPTGVKTDTQYF.

The chain uses TRBV9 and TRBJ2-5; 8 bases map to TRBD1. V shed 2 bases and J 5 bases; nucleotides not matched to a gene: 2. From germline, CDR1 is SGDLS and CDR2 YYNGEE. This CDR3 spans 13 amino acids. The CDR3 sequence: CASSVTGGETQYF. The CDR3 nucleotides are TGTGCCAGCAGCGTCACAGGGGGGGAGACCCAGTACTTC.